The sequence of this T cell receptor beta chain was determined in a study of T cell changes during pregnancy in multiple sclerosis. Clones were read by immunoSEQ multiplex PCR, and TCRdb kept only the in-frame ones, dropping some. The profile shows around 59,000 clones, around 90% of them singletons. The V gene end was trimmed by 3 bases and the J gene end by 6 bases; junction bases not matched to a gene: 0. From germline, CDR1 is SGHVS and CDR2 FNYEAQ. The CDR3 covers 12 residues. The chain uses TRBV7-6 and TRBJ2-3; 7 bases are a match to TRBD1. The source is a female donor with multiple sclerosis, enrolled in a pregnancy study. The source material was CD4+ T cells from peripheral blood mononuclear cells, sampled in the first trimester of pregnancy. In DNA form, the CDR3 reads TGTGCCAGCAGCTTGGACAGGGATACGCAGTATTTT. Translated: CASSLDRDTQYF.